These 6 T cell receptor beta chains originate from one sample sequenced in a study of molecular identifiers for immune sequencing clone quantification listed by TCRdb under 2018. Receptor amplification or capture employed PCR. Sequenced using a NextSeq 500. TCRdb reworked the public reads: Q25 trimming with fastp, MiXCR clone assembly, productive beta chains retained. Every entry covers one CDR3 protein and lists the most common genes and DNA from its rows. In this sample the table shows about 510,000 distinct CDR3 sequences, less than 30% of which occur a single time. The top ten hold under 0.8% of the sample. The specimen was naive CD8+ T cells from blood, with Jurkat cell RNA spiked in. The cell subset or site label here, explained by the study, means: FACS-sorted CD8+CD4-CCR7+CD45RA+ naive T cells. The receptors were sampled from a human donor in good health. Some libraries in this study had Jurkat cell RNA spiked in.

Turning to this clonotype: A much larger clone lies one base from this, so it may be a read error. The CDR3 region has the DNA TGTGCCAACAGTCCCCGGGACAGGGACACCGGGGAGCTGTTTTTT. The encoded protein is CANSPRDRDTGELFF. This chain links TRBV12-3 or TRBV12-4 with TRBJ2-2; TRBD1 matches at 9 bases. CDR3 length: 15 amino acids.

The chain couples TRBV3-1 to TRBJ2-3; 11 bases match TRBD2. The length of the CDR3 is 17 residues. Per the germline V gene, CDR1 is LGHDT and CDR2 is YNNKEL (reference sequence). V trimming: 1 base; J trimming: 0 bases; junction bases outside the gene matches: 3. CDR3 bases: TGTGCCAGCAGCCAAGGAGGACTAGCGGGTAGCACAGATACGCAGTATTTT. Protein product: CASSQGGLAGSTDTQYF.

This clonotype was recorded many times. This chain joins TRBV28 and TRBJ1-5; 8 bases are a match to TRBD1. CDR3 length equals 17 residues. Germline trimming cut 6 bases from V and 2 bases from J; bases unmatched to any gene: 12. CDR1 is MDHEN and CDR2 is SYDVKM in the germline V gene. CDR3 DNA: TGTGCCAGCAGCACCGGATCAGGGGGCGGGCGCAATCAGCCCCAGCATTTT. Translation: CASSTGSGGGRNQPQHF.

Remarks on this clonotype: A much larger clone lies one base from this, so it may be a read error. The chain combines TRBV6-2 or TRBV6-3 with TRBJ2-3; TRBD1 matches 7 bases. The germline V gene encodes CDR1 MNHEY and CDR2 SVGEGT. V lost 5 bases to trimming and J lost 8 bases; unmatched junction nucleotides: 4. This CDR3 is built from 12 residues. The CDR3 nucleotides read TGTGCCAGCAGTCGGACAGGCGCTACGCAGTATTTT. Protein: CASSRTGATQYF.

This clonotype was seen only a few times. This chain joins TRBV20-1 and TRBJ2-7, with 7 positions matching TRBD2. Germline CDR1 DFQATT, CDR2 SNEGSKA (reference sequence). The CDR3 is made up of 13 amino acids. The trim removed 3 bases at V and 2 bases at J, leaving 4 bases unmatched. The CDR3 DNA follows: TGCAGTGCTAGGGCTAGCGGAACCTACGAGCAGTACTTC. Its protein is CSARASGTYEQYF.

This clonotype was seen repeatedly, ten times or more. V is TRBV6-2 or TRBV6-3 and J is TRBJ1-4; unclear D gene. CDR1 is MNHEY, CDR2 SVGEGT, per germline. The V gene lost 2 bases and the J gene lost 7 bases, with 11 bases spanning the gap. The CDR3 consists of 14 residues. For the CDR3, the DNA is TGTGCCAGCAGTTACGGTTGGATTGGTGAAAAACTGTTTTTT. Translation gives CASSYGWIGEKLFF.